This entry lists 11 T cell receptor beta chains sequenced from one sample in a study of CD8 T cells in ankylosing spondylitis. TCRdb reanalysed the 5' RACE reads using MiXCR and keeps one entry per CDR3 protein. The sample yields a few hundred thousand distinct CDR3 sequences, around 20% seen once. The sample consisted of blood, either unsorted or a sorted T cell fraction (not recorded which). The receptors were sampled from a female donor with ankylosing spondylitis or in good health (not recorded which).

This clonotype was counted a few times. This chain uses TRBV6-2 or TRBV6-3 with TRBJ2-1; 9 bases map to TRBD2. Germline CDR1 reads MNHEY; CDR2 reads SVGEGT. V gave up 3 bases and J gave up 7 bases; unmatched junction bases: 4. The CDR3 loop spans 14 amino acids. The DNA for the CDR3 is TGTGCCAGCAGTTATGGGACTAGCCGGAATGAGCAGTTCTTC. Its protein product is CASSYGTSRNEQFF.

In this sample, this clonotype turned up many times. For the CDR3, the DNA is TGTGCCAGCAGCCTAACCCCGAACACTGAAGCTTTCTTT. Amino acid sequence: CASSLTPNTEAFF. The chain joins TRBV7-9 to TRBJ1-1; no definite D call. The CDR3 is 13 residues long. The V end lost 5 bases, the J end lost 1 base, and 8 bases lay between the germline ends. CDR1 SEHNR and CDR2 FQNEAQ come from the germline V gene (reference sequence).

The chain employs TRBV14 and TRBJ1-4; D might be TRBD1 (5 bases). There are 15 residues in the CDR3. Trimming took off 4 bases at V and 3 bases at J, with 12 bases between the two ends. Germline assignment: CDR1 SGHDN and CDR2 FVKESK. CDR3 residues: CASSRLQVPNEKLFF. CDR3 bases: TGTGCCAGCAGCCGCCTACAGGTCCCTAATGAAAAACTGTTTTTT.

The rearrangement joins TRBV7-2 to TRBJ1-6; tentative D call: TRBD1 (5 bases). This CDR3 spans 14 amino acids. Trimming shortened V by 5 bases and J by 11 bases, and 16 bases separated the two germline ends. Germline CDR1 SGHTA, CDR2 FQGNSA. Here the CDR3 DNA reads TGTGCCAGCAGCCCGCGGTTAGGAGGGGCACCCCTCCACTTT. Residues: CASSPRLGGAPLHF.

This chain uses TRBV6-5 with TRBJ2-1; D perhaps matches TRBD2 (5 bases). This CDR3 has 14 residues. The V and J ends lost 4 bases and 3 bases respectively, with 10 bases between them. Germline V gives CDR1 MNHEY, CDR2 SVGAGI. CDR3 sequence reads: CASSLGSNYNEQFF. The CDR3 bases are TGTGCCAGCAGTTTAGGGAGTAACTACAATGAGCAGTTCTTC.

The chain has TRBV20-1 and TRBJ2-2; weak D call: TRBD2 (6 bases). Trimming cost V 2 bases and J 4 bases, with 11 bases left between them. This CDR3 comprises 14 residues. Germline CDR1 is DFQATT and CDR2 is SNEGSKA (reference sequence). The CDR3 here is CSARSSSGTGELFF. In DNA form, the CDR3 reads TGCAGTGCTAGATCTAGTAGCGGCACCGGGGAGCTGTTTTTT.

V usage is TRBV20-1 and J usage is TRBJ2-7; possibly TRBD1 for D (6 bases). Per germline, CDR1 DFQATT and CDR2 SNEGSKA (reference sequence). This CDR3 contains 13 residues. V was shortened by 3 bases and J by 6 bases, with 15 bases between the two germline ends. CDR3 protein: CSASPGHSVEQYF. CDR3 sequence (DNA): TGCAGTGCTAGCCCGGGACACTCGGTCGAGCAGTACTTC.

V is TRBV7-7 and J is TRBJ2-3; D may be TRBD1 (5 bases). The CDR3 contains 13 residues. Between the trimmed V and J ends, which lost 4 bases and 2 bases, there was a span of 7 bases. CDR1 and CDR2 (germline): SSHAT, FNYEAQ (reference sequence). DNA for the CDR3: TGTGCCAGCAGCTGGGGCCTCACAGATACGCAGTATTTT. Amino acid sequence: CASSWGLTDTQYF.

A few counts support this clonotype. CDR3 loop: CASSYSGTARNTIYF. DNA of the CDR3: TGTGCCAGCAGTTACTCAGGGACAGCAAGAAACACCATATATTTT. This sequence joins TRBV6-5 and TRBJ1-3, with 7 bases that match TRBD1. This CDR3 has 15 amino acids. The germline gives CDR1 MNHEY, CDR2 SVGAGI. J was trimmed by 5 bases and V by 0 bases; bases with no gene match: 4.

This clonotype came up a few times. The gene calls are TRBV20-1 and TRBJ1-6; D gene unclear. Trimming pared 3 bases from V and 5 bases from J, leaving 8 bases between. Germline V gene lookup returns CDR1 DFQATT and CDR2 SNEGSKA (reference sequence). The CDR3 consists of 13 residues. The CDR3 here is CSASQQDNSPLHF. CDR3 in DNA: TGCAGTGCTAGCCAGCAGGATAATTCACCCCTCCACTTT.

The CDR3 nucleotides are TGCGCCAGCAGCTTAGGTCTCGGCCCTAGCTCGTACAATGAGCAGTTCTTC. It is translated as CASSLGLGPSSYNEQFF. This sequence joins TRBV5-1 and TRBJ2-1; D is perhaps TRBD2 (5 bases). V was trimmed by 2 bases and J by 4 bases, leaving 19 bases between them. The CDR3 covers 17 residues. The V gene's germline CDR1 is SGHRS and CDR2 YFSETQ.